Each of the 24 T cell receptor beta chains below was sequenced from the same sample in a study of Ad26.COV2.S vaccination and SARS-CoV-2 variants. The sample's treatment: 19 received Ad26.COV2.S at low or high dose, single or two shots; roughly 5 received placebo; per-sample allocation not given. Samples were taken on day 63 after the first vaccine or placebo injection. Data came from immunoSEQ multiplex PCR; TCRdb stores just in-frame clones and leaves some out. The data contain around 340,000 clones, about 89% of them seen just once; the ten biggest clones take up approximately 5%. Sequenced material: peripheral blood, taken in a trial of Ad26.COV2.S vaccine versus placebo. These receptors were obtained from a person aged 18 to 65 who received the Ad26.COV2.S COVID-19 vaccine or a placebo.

CDR3 in DNA: TGCGCCAGCAGCCTGGGACGGGACGTGGACGAGCAGTACTTC. Its translation: CASSLGRDVDEQYF. The chain has TRBV4-1 and TRBJ2-7; the D gene could be TRBD1 or TRBD2 (5 bases each). This CDR3 has 14 residues. V was pared by 4 bases and J by 5 bases, with 15 bases between. CDR1 MGHRA and CDR2 YSYEKL come from the germline V gene.

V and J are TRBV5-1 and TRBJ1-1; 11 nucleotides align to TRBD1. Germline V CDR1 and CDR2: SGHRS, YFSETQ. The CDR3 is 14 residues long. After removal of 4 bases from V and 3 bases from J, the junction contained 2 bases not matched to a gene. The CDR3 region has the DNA TGCGCCAGCAGCAGGGGACAGGGGGACACTGAAGCTTTCTTT. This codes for CASSRGQGDTEAFF.

As DNA, the CDR3 is TGTGCCAGCAGACCTACAGGGGGTGAAAACACTGAAGCTTTCTTT. Protein: CASRPTGGENTEAFF. The chain has TRBV6-5 and TRBJ1-1; TRBD1 matches 8 bases. Germline trimming cut 6 bases from V and 2 bases from J; bases unmatched to any gene: 8. This CDR3 region has 15 residues. The germline gives CDR1 MNHEY, CDR2 SVGAGI.

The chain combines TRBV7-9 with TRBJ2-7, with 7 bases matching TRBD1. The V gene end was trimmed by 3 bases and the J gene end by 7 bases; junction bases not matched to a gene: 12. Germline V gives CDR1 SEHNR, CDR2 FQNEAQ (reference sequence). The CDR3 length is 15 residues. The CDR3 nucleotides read TGTGCCAGCAGCTTTTTGACAGGGAATCTTGGGGAGCAGTACTTC. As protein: CASSFLTGNLGEQYF.

Here the CDR3 reads CASSLGDRATYGYTF. The CDR3 DNA reads as TGCGCCAGCAGCTTGGGAGACAGGGCGACCTATGGCTACACCTTC. The rearrangement joins TRBV5-1 to TRBJ1-2, with TRBD1 identical over 7 bases. Losses at the gene ends were 0 bases for V and 4 bases for J; bases not matched to a gene: 6. The CDR3 is 15 amino acids. From germline, CDR1 is SGHRS and CDR2 YFSETQ.

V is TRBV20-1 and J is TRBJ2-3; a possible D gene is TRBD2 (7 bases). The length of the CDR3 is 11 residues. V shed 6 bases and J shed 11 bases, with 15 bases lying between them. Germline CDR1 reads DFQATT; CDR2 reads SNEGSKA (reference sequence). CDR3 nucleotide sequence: TGCAGTGCCGAGGGGGGGTCTATGCAGTATTTT. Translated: CSAEGGSMQYF.

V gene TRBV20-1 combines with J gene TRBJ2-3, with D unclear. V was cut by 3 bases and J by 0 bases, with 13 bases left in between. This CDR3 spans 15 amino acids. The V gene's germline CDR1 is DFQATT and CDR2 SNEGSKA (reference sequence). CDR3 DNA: TGCAGTGCTAGTAACGAGTTCACTAGCACAGATACGCAGTATTTT. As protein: CSASNEFTSTDTQYF.

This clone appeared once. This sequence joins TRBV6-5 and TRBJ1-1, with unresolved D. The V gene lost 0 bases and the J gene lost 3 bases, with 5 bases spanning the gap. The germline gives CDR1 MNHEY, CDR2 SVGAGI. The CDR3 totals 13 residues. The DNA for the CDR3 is TGTGCCAGCAGTTACTCGGAGTACACTGAAGCTTTCTTT. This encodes CASSYSEYTEAFF.

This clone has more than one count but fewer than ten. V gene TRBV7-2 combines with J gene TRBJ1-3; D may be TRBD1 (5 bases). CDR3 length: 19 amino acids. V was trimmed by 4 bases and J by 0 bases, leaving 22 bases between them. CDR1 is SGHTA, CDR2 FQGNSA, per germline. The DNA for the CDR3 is TGTGCCAGCAGCTGGGGGTACGGCGTGTACGAGAGCTCTGGAAACACCATATATTTT. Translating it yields CASSWGYGVYESSGNTIYF.

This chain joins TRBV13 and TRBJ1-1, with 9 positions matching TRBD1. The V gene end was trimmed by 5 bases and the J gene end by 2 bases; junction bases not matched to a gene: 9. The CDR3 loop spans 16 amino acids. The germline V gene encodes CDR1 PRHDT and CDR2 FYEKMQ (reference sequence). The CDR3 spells CASSGPDRGANTEAFF. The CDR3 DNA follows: TGTGCCAGCAGCGGCCCGGACAGGGGTGCTAACACTGAAGCTTTCTTT.

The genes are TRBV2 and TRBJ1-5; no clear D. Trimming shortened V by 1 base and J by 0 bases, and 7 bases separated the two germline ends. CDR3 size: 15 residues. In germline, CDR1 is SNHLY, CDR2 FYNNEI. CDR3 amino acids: CASSEDSHSNQPQHF. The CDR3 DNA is TGTGCCAGCAGTGAAGACAGCCATAGCAATCAGCCCCAGCATTTT.

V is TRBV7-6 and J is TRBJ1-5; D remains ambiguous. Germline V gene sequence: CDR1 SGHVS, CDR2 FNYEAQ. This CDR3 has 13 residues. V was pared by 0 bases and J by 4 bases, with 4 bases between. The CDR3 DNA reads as TGTGCCAGCAGCTTAGCAGAAAATCAGCCCCAGCATTTT. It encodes CASSLAENQPQHF.

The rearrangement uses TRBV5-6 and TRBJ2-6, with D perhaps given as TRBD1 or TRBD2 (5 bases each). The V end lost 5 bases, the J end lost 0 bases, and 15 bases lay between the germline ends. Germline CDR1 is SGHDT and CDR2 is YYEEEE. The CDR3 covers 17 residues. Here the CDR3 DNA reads TGTGCCAGCAGAATAGGGACGCTATACTCTGGGGCCAACGTCCTGACTTTC. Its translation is CASRIGTLYSGANVLTF.

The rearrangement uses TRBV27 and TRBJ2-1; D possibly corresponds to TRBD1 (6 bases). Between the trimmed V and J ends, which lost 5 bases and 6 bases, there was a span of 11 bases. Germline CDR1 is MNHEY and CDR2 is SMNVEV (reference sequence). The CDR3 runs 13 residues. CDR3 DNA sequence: TGTGCCAGCAGTCCGGACAGCCGCAATGAGCAGTTCTTC. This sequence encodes CASSPDSRNEQFF.

The CDR3 DNA sequence: TGTGCCAGTAGTATAGCCCAGGACAGGGGAGGAGGTCAGCCCCAGCATTTT. This codes for CASSIAQDRGGGQPQHF. The rearrangement joins TRBV19 to TRBJ1-5, with 9 positions matching TRBD1. The junction had 10 bases not matched to a gene; V was cut back by 1 base and J by 6 bases. Looked up from germline, CDR1 is LNHDA and CDR2 is SQIVND (reference sequence). The CDR3 has 17 amino acids.

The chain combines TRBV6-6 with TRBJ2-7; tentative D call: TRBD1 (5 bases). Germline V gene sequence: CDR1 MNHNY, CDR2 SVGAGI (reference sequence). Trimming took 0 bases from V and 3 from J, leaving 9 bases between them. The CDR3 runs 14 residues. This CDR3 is CASSYSGHNYEQYF. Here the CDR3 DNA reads TGTGCCAGCAGTTACTCCGGACATAACTACGAGCAGTACTTC.

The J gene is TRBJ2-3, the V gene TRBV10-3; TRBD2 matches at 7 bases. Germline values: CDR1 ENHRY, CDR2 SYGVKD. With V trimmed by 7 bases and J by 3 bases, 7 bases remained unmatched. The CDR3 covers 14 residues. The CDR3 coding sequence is TGTGCCATCAAGGTGGGCGGGGGAACAGATACGCAGTATTTT. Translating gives CAIKVGGGTDTQYF.

CDR3: CASSQAGGLETQYF. CDR3 sequence (DNA): TGTGCCAGCAGCCAAGCAGGGGGGCTAGAGACCCAGTACTTC. V and J are TRBV3-1 (or the pseudogene TRBV3-2) and TRBJ2-5; D may be TRBD1 (7 bases). Germline-derived CDR1 and CDR2 are LGHDT and YNNKEL (reference sequence). CDR3 length: 14 amino acids. V gave up 1 base and J gave up 4 bases, with 10 bases separating them.

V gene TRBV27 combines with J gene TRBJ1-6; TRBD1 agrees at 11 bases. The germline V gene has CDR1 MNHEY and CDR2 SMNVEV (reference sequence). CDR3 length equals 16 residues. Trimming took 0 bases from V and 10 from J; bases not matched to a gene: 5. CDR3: CASSLSWTGGESPLHF. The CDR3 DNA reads TGTGCCAGCAGTTTATCCTGGACAGGGGGCGAATCACCCCTCCACTTT.

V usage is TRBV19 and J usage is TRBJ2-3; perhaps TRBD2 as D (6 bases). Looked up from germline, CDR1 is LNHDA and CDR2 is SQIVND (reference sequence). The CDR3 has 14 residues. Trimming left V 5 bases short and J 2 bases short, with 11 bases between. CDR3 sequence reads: CASSPPGVTDTQYF. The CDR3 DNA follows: TGTGCCAGTAGTCCACCGGGGGTCACAGATACGCAGTATTTT.

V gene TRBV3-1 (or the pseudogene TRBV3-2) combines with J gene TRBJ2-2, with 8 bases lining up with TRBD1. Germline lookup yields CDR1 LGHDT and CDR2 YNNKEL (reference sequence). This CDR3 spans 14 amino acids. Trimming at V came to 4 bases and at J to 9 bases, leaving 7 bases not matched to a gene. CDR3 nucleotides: TGTGCCAGCAGCCCCAGAGACAGGGGTAGGGAGCTGTTTTTT. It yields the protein CASSPRDRGRELFF.

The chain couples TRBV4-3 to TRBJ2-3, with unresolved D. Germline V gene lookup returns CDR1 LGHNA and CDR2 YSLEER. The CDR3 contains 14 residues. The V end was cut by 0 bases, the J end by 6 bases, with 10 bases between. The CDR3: CASSQDLGLDTQYF. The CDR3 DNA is TGCGCCAGCAGCCAAGACCTAGGATTGGATACGCAGTATTTT.

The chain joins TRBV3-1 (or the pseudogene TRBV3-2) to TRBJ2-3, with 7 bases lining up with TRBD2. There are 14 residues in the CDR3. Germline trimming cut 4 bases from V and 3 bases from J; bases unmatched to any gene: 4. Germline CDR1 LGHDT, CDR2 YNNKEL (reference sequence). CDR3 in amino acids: CASSRDYLTDTQYF. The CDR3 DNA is TGTGCCAGCAGCCGGGACTACCTAACAGATACGCAGTATTTT.

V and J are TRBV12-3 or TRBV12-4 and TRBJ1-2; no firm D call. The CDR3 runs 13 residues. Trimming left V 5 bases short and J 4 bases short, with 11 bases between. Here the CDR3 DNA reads TGTGCCAGCAGTCGGCCAGCCGGCTATGGCTACACCTTC. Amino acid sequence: CASSRPAGYGYTF.